Listed below are T cell receptor beta chains from one sample, sequenced in a study of shared clonotypes between healthy human individuals. Clones were sequenced by immunoSEQ multiplex PCR, and TCRdb holds only the in-frame ones, with some missing. Of fewer than 850,000 clones in the sample, 80% to 95% are singletons; the top ten hold 34%. Sequencing was done on a sample of memory CD8+ T cells from PBMCs. These receptors came from a man aged 18 to 35 in good health. Some clones in this sample may be carry-over from other donors' samples. CDR3s include the opening cysteine and the closing phenylalanine or tryptophan. D genes are given only for firm matches. Size tells how often a clone was seen (once, few, many) or the class of an expanded clone, and some rows leave it out.

V,D,J,size,CDR3,DNA
TRBV7-6,NA,TRBJ2-7,NA,CASSFRSGPDYEQYF,TGTGCCAGCAGCTTCAGGTCGGGGCCAGACTACGAGCAGTACTTC
TRBV10-1,TRBD2,TRBJ2-1,few,CASGLAGVGEQFF,TGCGCCAGTGGGCTAGCGGGAGTTGGCGAGCAGTTCTTC
TRBV27,TRBD1,TRBJ2-5,NA,CASSSQTSHRGQETQYF,TGTGCCAGCAGTTCCCAAACCAGCCACAGGGGGCAAGAGACCCAGTACTTC
TRBV10-3,NA,TRBJ1-1,NA,CAIRPLTGLGGINTEAFF,TGTGCCATCAGGCCACTTACAGGCCTGGGCGGTATTAACACTGAAGCTTTCTTT
TRBV7-8,NA,TRBJ1-5,once,CASSLGRGGNQPQHF,TGTGCCAGCAGCTTAGGCAGGGGTGGCAATCAGCCCCAGCATTTT
TRBV6-1,NA,TRBJ2-2,NA,CASSESRGTGELFF,TGTGCCAGCAGTGAATCAAGGGGCACCGGGGAGCTGTTTTTT
TRBV4-1,TRBD2,TRBJ2-1,NA,CASSRKGLADYNEQFF,TGCGCCAGCAGCCGCAAGGGACTAGCAGACTATAATGAGCAGTTCTTC
TRBV7-4,NA,TRBJ2-7,NA,CASTFGEVSYEQYF,TGTGCCAGCACCTTTGGGGAAGTCTCCTACGAGCAGTACTTC
TRBV6-5,NA,TRBJ2-1,NA,CASSYRASAAYNEQFF,TGTGCCAGCAGTTACCGAGCCAGCGCGGCCTACAATGAGCAGTTCTTC
TRBV12-5,TRBD1,TRBJ2-7,NA,CASALDRGPYEQYF,TGTGCTAGTGCTCTGGACAGGGGGCCCTACGAGCAGTACTTC
TRBV6-4,NA,TRBJ2-2,NA,CASSKGGQGTGELFF,TGTGCCAGCAGCAAAGGAGGGCAAGGCACCGGGGAGCTGTTTTTT
TRBV28,NA,TRBJ2-2,NA,CASSPLTGPGELFF,TGTGCCAGCAGCCCTCTAACAGGTCCCGGGGAGCTGTTTTTT
TRBV9,NA,TRBJ1-2,NA,CASSVGSSRDGYTF,TGTGCCAGCAGCGTAGGGTCCTCACGGGATGGCTACACCTTC
TRBV7-8,NA,TRBJ1-1,NA,CASSPGVWSDTEAFF,TGTGCCAGCAGCCCGGGGGTCTGGTCGGACACTGAAGCTTTCTTT
TRBV5-6,TRBD2,TRBJ2-7,NA,CASSRRTSGRAYPHEQYF,TGTGCCAGCAGCAGGAGGACTAGCGGGAGGGCCTATCCCCACGAGCAGTACTTC
TRBV18,TRBD1,TRBJ2-2,once,CASSPPEGGFGTGELFF,TGTGCCAGCTCTCCCCCGGAAGGGGGCTTCGGTACCGGGGAGCTGTTTTTT
TRBV6-5,NA,TRBJ1-1,few,CASSEMEVPEAFF,TGTGCCAGCAGCGAAATGGAGGTCCCTGAAGCTTTCTTT
TRBV7-8,NA,TRBJ2-7,NA,CAVSPGPITYEQYF,TGTGCCGTCTCCCCCGGCCCTATAACCTACGAGCAGTACTTC
TRBV27,NA,TRBJ2-7,once,CASSPGAGEIPYEQYF,TGTGCCAGCAGTCCGGGGGCGGGGGAGATCCCGTACGAGCAGTACTTC
TRBV30,NA,TRBJ2-6,many,CASISPANVLTF,TGTGCCTCGATTTCCCCGGCCAACGTCCTGACTTTC
TRBV5-4,TRBD2,TRBJ2-3,NA,CASSFLAGTDTQYF,TGTGCCAGCAGCTTTCTAGCGGGCACAGATACGCAGTATTTT
TRBV29-1,TRBD2,TRBJ2-2,NA,CSVELAGGPSGELFF,TGCAGCGTTGAGTTAGCGGGAGGGCCCTCCGGGGAGCTGTTTTTT
TRBV7-9,NA,TRBJ2-7,NA,CASSFPRTGSSYEQYF,TGTGCCAGCAGCTTCCCCCGGACGGGGAGCTCCTACGAGCAGTACTTC
TRBV28,TRBD2,TRBJ2-4,once,CASTTVREGRGNIQYF,TGTGCCAGCACCACTGTCCGGGAGGGCCGCGGAAACATTCAGTACTTC
TRBV7-6,TRBD2,TRBJ2-1,NA,CASSSLAGEYNEQFF,TGTGCCAGCAGCTCTCTAGCGGGGGAATACAATGAGCAGTTCTTC
TRBV21-1,NA,TRBJ2-7,NA,CASSKAGRGSYEQYF,TGTGCCAGCAGCAAAGCCGGGCGAGGTTCCTACGAGCAGTACTTC
TRBV7-9,TRBD1,TRBJ2-1,NA,CASPDRGNSPYNEQFF,TGTGCCAGCCCGGACAGGGGGAATTCACCCTACAATGAGCAGTTCTTC
TRBV6-6,NA,TRBJ1-2,NA,CASTQTGFHGYTF,TGTGCCAGCACACAAACAGGGTTTCATGGCTACACCTTC
TRBV6-4,NA,TRBJ2-3,many,CASSDSGGDNTDTQYF,TGTGCCAGCAGTGACTCGGGCGGGGACAACACAGATACGCAGTATTTT
TRBV13,NA,TRBJ1-1,NA,CASSSRGLTEAFF,TGTGCCAGCAGCTCCCGAGGGCTCACTGAAGCTTTCTTT
TRBV29-1,NA,TRBJ2-4,NA,CSVAGFGGLAKNIQYF,TGCAGCGTTGCGGGTTTTGGGGGATTAGCCAAAAACATTCAGTACTTC
TRBV27,TRBD2,TRBJ2-2,NA,CASHFAAGAVGELFF,TGTGCCAGCCATTTCGCGGCGGGAGCGGTCGGGGAGCTGTTTTTT
TRBV9,NA,TRBJ1-5,NA,CASSVNFGQPQHF,TGTGCCAGCAGCGTTAACTTCGGTCAGCCCCAGCATTTT
TRBV7-8,TRBD2,TRBJ2-5,NA,CASSLGLAGALMWETQYF,TGTGCCAGCAGCCTGGGACTAGCGGGAGCGCTTATGTGGGAGACCCAGTACTTC
TRBV7-9,TRBD1,TRBJ2-1,NA,CASRTGTDEQFF,TGTGCCAGCAGAACCGGGACAGATGAGCAGTTCTTC
TRBV7-6,TRBD2,TRBJ2-1,NA,CASSQIGLAGGVEQFF,TGTGCCAGCAGCCAAATAGGACTAGCGGGAGGGGTTGAGCAGTTCTTC
TRBV27,NA,TRBJ2-2,NA,CASSFLGGELFF,TGTGCCAGCAGTTTTCTGGGGGGGGAGCTGTTTTTT
TRBV10-1,TRBD2,TRBJ2-1,NA,CASSESGGRALNEQFF,TGCGCCAGCAGTGAGTCGGGCGGGAGGGCCTTAAATGAGCAGTTCTTC
TRBV9,NA,TRBJ2-7,NA,CASSVGDGGGEQYF,TGTGCCAGCAGCGTAGGGGACGGGGGCGGCGAGCAGTACTTC
TRBV7-6,NA,TRBJ2-5,once,CASSPGAEETQYF,TGTGCCAGCAGCCCGGGGGCGGAAGAGACCCAGTACTTC
TRBV7-8,NA,TRBJ1-2,NA,CASSPDRSTSYGYTF,TGTGCCAGCAGCCCCGACAGGTCTACGAGCTATGGCTACACCTTC
TRBV6-5,NA,TRBJ2-2,NA,CASSPAGGELFF,TGTGCCAGCAGCCCCGCCGGCGGGGAGCTGTTTTTT
TRBV11-2,NA,TRBJ2-1,NA,CASRQGPGEQFF,TGTGCCAGCAGGCAAGGGCCGGGTGAGCAGTTCTTC
TRBV9,NA,TRBJ2-7,once,CASSVDAAGTYEQYF,TGTGCCAGCAGCGTAGATGCGGCGGGAACTTACGAGCAGTACTTC
TRBV19,NA,TRBJ2-1,NA,CASSIVGLGRNNEQFF,TGTGCCAGTAGTATAGTGGGGTTGGGGCGTAACAATGAGCAGTTCTTC
TRBV7-2,TRBD1,TRBJ2-7,NA,CASSLAPPTGVDEQYF,TGTGCCAGCAGCTTAGCGCCCCCGACAGGGGTGGACGAGCAGTACTTC
TRBV19,NA,TRBJ2-1,NA,CASSVGARLMNEQFF,TGTGCCAGTAGTGTCGGGGCAAGACTGATGAATGAGCAGTTCTTC
TRBV18,NA,TRBJ2-7,NA,CASSPPQGGEQYF,TGTGCCAGCTCACCACCCCAGGGGGGGGAGCAGTACTTC
TRBV27,TRBD2,TRBJ2-7,once,CASSGGGTSGRVYEQYF,TGTGCCAGCAGTGGAGGGGGAACTAGCGGGAGGGTCTACGAGCAGTACTTC
TRBV30,TRBD2,TRBJ2-1,NA,CAWILAGANEQFF,TGTGCCTGGATTCTAGCGGGTGCCAATGAGCAGTTCTTC
TRBV30,TRBD2,TRBJ2-7,NA,CAWSGLAGDYEQYF,TGTGCCTGGAGTGGTCTAGCGGGGGACTACGAGCAGTACTTC
TRBV9,NA,TRBJ2-1,NA,CASSFRAGARMDEQFF,TGTGCCAGCAGCTTCCGAGCGGGTGCCCGAATGGATGAGCAGTTCTTC
TRBV19,NA,TRBJ2-7,NA,CASSMTGRNEQYF,TGTGCCAGTAGTATGACAGGTCGGAACGAGCAGTACTTC
TRBV28,NA,TRBJ2-3,NA,CASSLWGREPTGTDTQYF,TGTGCCAGCAGTTTATGGGGACGCGAACCAACGGGCACAGATACGCAGTATTTT
TRBV9,NA,TRBJ2-1,NA,CASSGQDGSSYNEQFF,TGTGCCAGCAGCGGACAAGACGGAAGCTCCTACAATGAGCAGTTCTTC
TRBV9,NA,TRBJ2-5,NA,CASSVKVLAGETQYF,TGTGCCAGCAGCGTAAAGGTTCTGGCAGGAGAGACCCAGTACTTC
TRBV27,NA,TRBJ1-4,NA,CASGRTDLNEKLFF,TGTGCCAGCGGCCGGACAGACCTTAATGAAAAACTGTTTTTT
TRBV7-6,TRBD2,TRBJ2-7,NA,CASSPRRESHEQYF,TGTGCCAGCAGCCCCCGGCGGGAGTCCCACGAGCAGTACTTC